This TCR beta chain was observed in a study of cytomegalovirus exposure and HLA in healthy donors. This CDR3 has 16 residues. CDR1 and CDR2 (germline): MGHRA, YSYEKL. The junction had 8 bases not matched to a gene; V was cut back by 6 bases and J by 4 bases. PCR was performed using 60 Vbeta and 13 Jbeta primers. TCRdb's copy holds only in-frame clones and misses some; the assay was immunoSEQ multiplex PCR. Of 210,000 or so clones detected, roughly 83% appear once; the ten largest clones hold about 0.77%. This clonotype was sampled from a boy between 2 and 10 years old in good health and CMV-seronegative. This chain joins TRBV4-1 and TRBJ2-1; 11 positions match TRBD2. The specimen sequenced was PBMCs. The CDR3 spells CASRKTSGSLYNEQFF. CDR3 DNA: TGCGCCAGCAGGAAAACTAGCGGGAGTTTGTACAATGAGCAGTTCTTC.